A single sample gave rise to the 8 T cell receptor beta chains below, sequenced in a study of kidney transplant recipient with SARS-CoV-2 infection. One entry per CDR3 protein results from TCRdb running MiXCR on the reads. In the table there are under 300,000 distinct CDR3 sequences, about 28% of which are singletons. The sample was a blood sample, taken at baseline and on day 111 from a kidney transplant recipient. The receptors stem from a male patient between 25 and 39 years old who had COVID-19 and was a kidney transplant recipient. Some T cells could come from the graft donor.

Remarks on this clonotype: One base away lies a much larger clone, so this may be a sequencing read error. V is TRBV12-3 or TRBV12-4 and J is TRBJ2-7, with 9 nucleotides matching TRBD2. V shed 11 bases, J shed 0 bases, and the junction held 5 bases outside the gene matches. This CDR3 has 13 residues. In DNA, the CDR3 is TGTGCCGGCCGACTAGCGGCCTCCTACGAGCAGTACTTC. Encoded protein: CAGRLAASYEQYF.

This clonotype has only one observation. One base away lies a much larger clone, so this may be a sequencing read error. Here the CDR3 DNA reads TGTGCCAGCAGCCCGACAAGTCTTTCCGAAGCTTTCTTT. Protein: CASSPTSLSEAFF. The chain combines TRBV6-6 with TRBJ1-1; no clear D. Germline assignment: CDR1 MNHNY and CDR2 SVGAGI (reference sequence). V gave up 6 bases and J gave up 8 bases, with 16 bases separating them. The length of the CDR3 is 13 residues.

A note on this clonotype: Just one base apart from a much larger clone, this may be a read error. The CDR3 does not end in the conserved phenylalanine or tryptophan, so this is likely a read error. V usage is TRBV7-4 and J usage is TRBJ1-2; D is undetermined. Trimming removed 4 bases at V and 4 bases at J, with 22 bases between. CDR1 is SGHVT, CDR2 SQSDAQ, per germline. The CDR3 is 17 amino acids. CDR3 bases: TGTGCCAGCAGCTCAATATATTCAGCTCGAAAGACCTATGGCTACACCTCC. Residues: CASSSIYSARKTYGYTS.

To note about this clonotype: This may come from a read error, since a much larger clone is one base off. The CDR3 DNA is TGTGCCAGCTCAAGACAGGGGGCGAGCAATCAGCCCCAGCATTTT. Its translation: CASSRQGASNQPQHF. The rearrangement joins TRBV18 to TRBJ1-5; 10 nucleotides align to TRBD1. V gave up 5 bases and J gave up 1 base; unmatched junction bases: 2. This CDR3 is built from 15 residues. The germline V gene has CDR1 KGHSH and CDR2 LQKENI.

Note on this clonotype: Possible read error: a much larger clone is one base away. The chain recombines TRBV6-5 with TRBJ2-7; D perhaps matches TRBD2 (6 bases). The CDR3 is 15 residues long. V lost 7 bases and J 6 bases, leaving 22 bases between the germline ends. The germline CDR1 and CDR2 sequences are MNHEY and SVGAGI. CDR3 in DNA: TGTGCCAGCAACCCCGTAGGGAGGTACTTGGGCGAGCAGTACTTC. This encodes CASNPVGRYLGEQYF.

This clonotype was recorded many times. The J gene is TRBJ2-2, the V gene TRBV7-6, with TRBD2 matching 7 bases. The trim removed 3 bases at V and 7 bases at J, leaving 8 bases unmatched. The germline CDR1 and CDR2 sequences are SGHVS and FNYEAQ. The CDR3 loop spans 15 amino acids. CDR3 region: CASSFGRGLVGELFF. CDR3 nucleotide sequence: TGTGCCAGCAGCTTTGGGAGGGGCCTAGTCGGGGAGCTGTTTTTT.

This clonotype was picked up many times. The chain has TRBV7-9 and TRBJ1-5; unclear D gene. Germline assignment: CDR1 SEHNR and CDR2 FQNEAQ (reference sequence). Trimming took off 1 base at V and 0 bases at J, with 7 bases between the two ends. The CDR3 is made up of 15 amino acids. Here the CDR3 reads CASSLGESSNQPQHF. The DNA for the CDR3 is TGTGCCAGCAGCTTAGGGGAGAGTAGCAATCAGCCCCAGCATTTT.

Points on this clonotype: Possible read error: a much larger clone is one base away. The chain is built from TRBV28 and TRBJ2-5, with 7 nucleotides matching TRBD1. The germline V gene encodes CDR1 MDHEN and CDR2 SYDVKM. This CDR3 has 14 residues. V lost 6 bases and J lost 5; bases outside the gene matches: 9. The CDR3 sequence: CASSPLDRVETQYF. CDR3 in DNA: TGTGCCAGCAGCCCCCTCGACAGGGTTGAGACCCAGTACTTC.